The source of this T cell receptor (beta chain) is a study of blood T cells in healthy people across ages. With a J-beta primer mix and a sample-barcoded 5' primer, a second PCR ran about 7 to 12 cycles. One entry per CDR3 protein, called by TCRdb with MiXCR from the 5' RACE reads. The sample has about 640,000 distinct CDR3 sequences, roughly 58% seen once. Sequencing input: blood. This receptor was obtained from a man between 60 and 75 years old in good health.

In DNA, the CDR3 is TGCAGCGTTGGCGAAGAGACCCAGTTCTTC. Protein sequence: CSVGEETQFF. The J gene is TRBJ2-1, the V gene TRBV29-1; no reliable D call. The CDR3 is 10 amino acids. Germline assignment: CDR1 SQVTM and CDR2 ANQGSEA. Between the trimmed V and J ends, which lost 4 bases and 13 bases, there was a span of 11 bases.